These T cell receptor beta chains were read from a single sample in a study of shared clonotypes between healthy human individuals. Some clones are missing from TCRdb's copy, which holds only in-frame ones; the method was immunoSEQ multiplex PCR. The sample lists about 510,000 clones; less than 96% were seen once. Input material: naive CD4+ T cells sorted from blood. The receptors derive from a woman aged 25 to 45 in good health. CDR3s include the opening cysteine and the closing phenylalanine or tryptophan. The D gene is left open where the match is weak. The size of a clone is reported for some rows only, either as once, few or many, or as a class for expanded clones.

abundance: -
j_gene: TRBJ1-1
d_gene: -
v_gene: TRBV6-5
CDR3nt: TGTGCCGTCAAAGGGGGGTGGGGCACTGAAGCTTTCTTT
CDR3aa: CAVKGGWGTEAFF

abundance: -
j_gene: TRBJ1-4
d_gene: -
v_gene: TRBV19
CDR3nt: TGTGCCACCAAGGGACTTTCTAATGAAAAACTGTTTTTT
CDR3aa: CATKGLSNEKLFF

abundance: -
j_gene: TRBJ2-3
d_gene: TRBD2
v_gene: TRBV29-1
CDR3nt: TGCAGCGTCGGACTAGCGGGAGGTAGGGATACGCAGTATTTT
CDR3aa: CSVGLAGGRDTQYF

abundance: few
j_gene: TRBJ2-7
d_gene: -
v_gene: TRBV7-9
CDR3nt: TGTGCCTGCGATCGGGCGGGGCACGAGCAGTACTTC
CDR3aa: CACDRAGHEQYF

abundance: -
j_gene: TRBJ1-3
d_gene: -
v_gene: TRBV28
CDR3nt: TGTGCCAGCAGTTTAAACGTGGGTTACTCTGGAAACACCATATATTTT
CDR3aa: CASSLNVGYSGNTIYF

abundance: -
j_gene: TRBJ2-2
d_gene: TRBD2
v_gene: TRBV28
CDR3nt: TGTGCCAGCCGGGCCCACAGCGGGGCGAACACCGGGGAGCTGTTTTTT
CDR3aa: CASRAHSGANTGELFF

abundance: -
j_gene: TRBJ2-7
d_gene: TRBD2
v_gene: TRBV5-1
CDR3nt: TGCGCCAGCAGCAACCTTCTAGCGGGAGATGGCTACGAGCAGTACTTC
CDR3aa: CASSNLLAGDGYEQYF

abundance: once
j_gene: TRBJ2-7
d_gene: TRBD2
v_gene: TRBV30
CDR3nt: TGTGCCTGGAGTGTAGGACTAGCGGTTTACGAGCAGTACTTC
CDR3aa: CAWSVGLAVYEQYF

abundance: once
j_gene: TRBJ2-7
d_gene: -
v_gene: TRBV27
CDR3nt: TGTGCCAGCAGTTTAGGGCTGTTAGCGGACGAGCAGTACTTC
CDR3aa: CASSLGLLADEQYF

abundance: -
j_gene: TRBJ2-6
d_gene: TRBD1
v_gene: TRBV6-1
CDR3nt: TGTGCCAGCAGTGACACCGGGACAGACTTCTCTGGGGCCAACGTCCTGACTTTC
CDR3aa: CASSDTGTDFSGANVLTF

abundance: -
j_gene: TRBJ1-2
d_gene: -
v_gene: TRBV19
CDR3nt: TGTGCCAGTAGTATGACAGTGGATAACTATGGCTACACCTTC
CDR3aa: CASSMTVDNYGYTF

abundance: -
j_gene: TRBJ2-5
d_gene: -
v_gene: TRBV25-1
CDR3nt: TGTGCCAGCAGTGACGACAGTCGGGCTAGTTTGGGAGAGACCCAGTACTTC
CDR3aa: CASSDDSRASLGETQYF

abundance: -
j_gene: TRBJ1-4
d_gene: -
v_gene: TRBV5-1
CDR3nt: TGCGCCAGCAGCTTGACAACAACTAATGAAAAACTGTTTTTT
CDR3aa: CASSLTTTNEKLFF

abundance: -
j_gene: TRBJ2-7
d_gene: -
v_gene: TRBV5-4
CDR3nt: TGTGCCAGCAGCTCCAGGACAGAACCTTTAGGGGAGCAGTACTTC
CDR3aa: CASSSRTEPLGEQYF

abundance: -
j_gene: TRBJ1-5
d_gene: TRBD1
v_gene: TRBV19
CDR3nt: TGTGCCAGTAGTCTCCGACAGGGGTCTAGCAATCAGCCCCAGCATTTT
CDR3aa: CASSLRQGSSNQPQHF

abundance: -
j_gene: TRBJ2-7
d_gene: TRBD2
v_gene: TRBV5-4
CDR3nt: TGTGCCAGCAGCTTGAAAACTAGCGGGAGGAGGGAGCAGTACTTC
CDR3aa: CASSLKTSGRREQYF

abundance: -
j_gene: TRBJ1-1
d_gene: -
v_gene: TRBV7-2
CDR3nt: TGTGCCAGCAGCTTAGAATCCCCCTGGGGGAACACTGAAGCTTTCTTT
CDR3aa: CASSLESPWGNTEAFF

abundance: -
j_gene: TRBJ1-1
d_gene: -
v_gene: TRBV28
CDR3nt: TGTGCCAGCAGTTTATCTACAGGGCTGGGGAACACTGAAGCTTTCTTT
CDR3aa: CASSLSTGLGNTEAFF

abundance: -
j_gene: TRBJ1-5
d_gene: -
v_gene: TRBV5-1
CDR3nt: TGCGCCAGCAGCTTGAGAGACGGGCCGTATAGCAATCAGCCCCAGCATTTT
CDR3aa: CASSLRDGPYSNQPQHF

abundance: -
j_gene: TRBJ1-1
d_gene: -
v_gene: TRBV7-9
CDR3nt: TGTGCCAGCAGCTTCCTCAGGGTGAACACTGAAGCTTTCTTT
CDR3aa: CASSFLRVNTEAFF

abundance: -
j_gene: TRBJ1-4
d_gene: -
v_gene: TRBV18
CDR3nt: TGTGCCAGCTCACCGCTCGGGACCGCCAATGAAAAACTGTTTTTT
CDR3aa: CASSPLGTANEKLFF

abundance: -
j_gene: TRBJ2-7
d_gene: -
v_gene: TRBV15
CDR3nt: TGTGCCACCAGCAGAGATGTGTTGGGGGAGATTCGGCACGAGCAGTACTTC
CDR3aa: CATSRDVLGEIRHEQYF

abundance: -
j_gene: TRBJ1-1
d_gene: -
v_gene: TRBV18
CDR3nt: TGTGCCAGCTCACTCGGACAGTATCCGGCCACTGAAGCTTTCTTT
CDR3aa: CASSLGQYPATEAFF

abundance: -
j_gene: TRBJ2-1
d_gene: -
v_gene: TRBV5-1
CDR3nt: TGCGCCAGCAGCGAGACTAGTCGCGATGAGCAGTTCTTC
CDR3aa: CASSETSRDEQFF

abundance: -
j_gene: TRBJ1-4
d_gene: -
v_gene: TRBV28
CDR3nt: TGTGCCAGCAGTTCCGGGGCGAGGGGTGGGGAAAAACTGTTTTTT
CDR3aa: CASSSGARGGEKLFF

abundance: -
j_gene: TRBJ1-6
d_gene: -
v_gene: TRBV30
CDR3nt: TGTGCCTGGAGAGCTAGACAGGCCTATAATTCACCCCTCCACTTT
CDR3aa: CAWRARQAYNSPLHF

abundance: -
j_gene: TRBJ1-2
d_gene: -
v_gene: TRBV27
CDR3nt: TGTGCCAGCAGAAATACGCTTCGGGCTAACTATGGCTACACCTTC
CDR3aa: CASRNTLRANYGYTF

abundance: few
j_gene: TRBJ2-2
d_gene: -
v_gene: TRBV7-2
CDR3nt: TGTGCCAGCAGCTTTGGGCAGCTAGACACCGGGGAGCTGTTTTTT
CDR3aa: CASSFGQLDTGELFF

abundance: -
j_gene: TRBJ1-2
d_gene: -
v_gene: TRBV28
CDR3nt: TGTGCCAGCAACGGGGCATTGGGTGGCTACACCTTC
CDR3aa: CASNGALGGYTF

abundance: -
j_gene: TRBJ2-7
d_gene: -
v_gene: TRBV20-1
CDR3nt: TGCAGTGCTAGAAACTACGAGCAGTACTTC
CDR3aa: CSARNYEQYF

abundance: -
j_gene: TRBJ2-3
d_gene: -
v_gene: TRBV18
CDR3nt: TGTGCCAGCTCACCGCCGAACTCAGGGGGACTCGGCACAGATACGCAGTATTTT
CDR3aa: CASSPPNSGGLGTDTQYF

abundance: -
j_gene: TRBJ2-7
d_gene: TRBD1
v_gene: TRBV18
CDR3nt: TGTGCCAGCTCACCACAACGCGCCGGGACAGGAGGGAACTACGAGCAGTACTTC
CDR3aa: CASSPQRAGTGGNYEQYF

abundance: -
j_gene: TRBJ1-4
d_gene: -
v_gene: TRBV7-8
CDR3nt: TGTGCCAGCAGCTTTCGGGACGTTAATGAAAAACTGTTTTTT
CDR3aa: CASSFRDVNEKLFF

abundance: -
j_gene: TRBJ1-4
d_gene: -
v_gene: TRBV6-5
CDR3nt: TGTGCCAGCAGCTCAAATTACTCCCCGGGAATACTGTTTTTT
CDR3aa: CASSSNYSPGILFF

abundance: -
j_gene: TRBJ2-7
d_gene: TRBD2
v_gene: TRBV6-1
CDR3nt: TGTGCCAGCAGTGACCCGGGACTAGCCTACGAGCAGTACTTC
CDR3aa: CASSDPGLAYEQYF

abundance: -
j_gene: TRBJ2-7
d_gene: TRBD2
v_gene: TRBV30
CDR3nt: TGTGCCTGGAGTGTACGGCTAGCGGGAACCTACGAGCAGTACTTC
CDR3aa: CAWSVRLAGTYEQYF

abundance: -
j_gene: TRBJ2-7
d_gene: -
v_gene: TRBV28
CDR3nt: TGTGCCAGCAGTTCCCACTCGACAGGTAACTACGAGCAGTACTTC
CDR3aa: CASSSHSTGNYEQYF

abundance: -
j_gene: TRBJ2-7
d_gene: TRBD2
v_gene: TRBV5-4
CDR3nt: TGTGCCAGCAGCTTGGTGTCTAGCGGGAGGGCCGGTTACGAGCAGTACTTC
CDR3aa: CASSLVSSGRAGYEQYF

abundance: -
j_gene: TRBJ2-7
d_gene: -
v_gene: TRBV6-5
CDR3nt: TGTGCCAGCAGTTCCACTCCCTACGAGCAGTACTTC
CDR3aa: CASSSTPYEQYF

abundance: -
j_gene: TRBJ2-5
d_gene: TRBD1
v_gene: TRBV18
CDR3nt: TGTGCCAGCTCACCACTGGGACAGAAAGAGACCCAGTACTTC
CDR3aa: CASSPLGQKETQYF

abundance: -
j_gene: TRBJ2-5
d_gene: -
v_gene: TRBV14
CDR3nt: TGTGCCAGCAGCCGGATATACCAAGAGACCCAGTACTTC
CDR3aa: CASSRIYQETQYF

abundance: -
j_gene: TRBJ2-4
d_gene: TRBD1
v_gene: TRBV4-1
CDR3nt: TGCGCCAGCAGCCGGCCGGGACAGGGAGGCAAAAACATTCAGTACTTC
CDR3aa: CASSRPGQGGKNIQYF

abundance: -
j_gene: TRBJ2-1
d_gene: TRBD2
v_gene: TRBV9
CDR3nt: TGTGCCAGCAGCGTTGACCTCGGGACTAAGGTGAGGTCGCGCTACAATGAGCAGTTCTTC
CDR3aa: CASSVDLGTKVRSRYNEQFF

abundance: -
j_gene: TRBJ2-1
d_gene: TRBD1
v_gene: TRBV7-2
CDR3nt: TGTGCCAGCAGCTTATCGATTAGCCGACAGGGTGAGCAGTTCTTC
CDR3aa: CASSLSISRQGEQFF

abundance: -
j_gene: TRBJ1-6
d_gene: -
v_gene: TRBV28
CDR3nt: TGTGCCAGCAGTTTAACTCAGGTTTTGGCACCCCTCCACTTT
CDR3aa: CASSLTQVLAPLHF

abundance: -
j_gene: TRBJ2-7
d_gene: -
v_gene: TRBV20-1
CDR3nt: TGCAGTTCCCCCCTGAGGTACGAGCAGTACTTC
CDR3aa: CSSPLRYEQYF

abundance: -
j_gene: TRBJ2-3
d_gene: -
v_gene: TRBV13
CDR3nt: TGTGCCAGCAGCCCCAGACGAACGACAGATACGCAGTATTTT
CDR3aa: CASSPRRTTDTQYF

abundance: -
j_gene: TRBJ2-7
d_gene: -
v_gene: TRBV4-1
CDR3nt: TGCGCCAGCAGCCAAGTGGTTGGTCCCTCCTCGGAGTACTTC
CDR3aa: CASSQVVGPSSEYF

abundance: -
j_gene: TRBJ1-2
d_gene: -
v_gene: TRBV19
CDR3nt: TGTGCCAGTAGTCTCTCCGGCCCAGGCGACCATACTAACTATGGCTACACCTTC
CDR3aa: CASSLSGPGDHTNYGYTF

abundance: -
j_gene: TRBJ1-1
d_gene: -
v_gene: TRBV28
CDR3nt: TGTGCCAGCATTCTTTTAGGGCGCAGTCCCCCAAACACTGAAGCTTTCTTT
CDR3aa: CASILLGRSPPNTEAFF

abundance: -
j_gene: TRBJ2-7
d_gene: -
v_gene: TRBV6-6
CDR3nt: TGTGCCAGCAGTCCCGGGACCGCGAAGAACGAGCAGTACTTC
CDR3aa: CASSPGTAKNEQYF

abundance: -
j_gene: TRBJ1-2
d_gene: -
v_gene: TRBV7-9
CDR3nt: TGTGCCAGCAGCCCCCTGAGGACCGACGCGGAAGGCTACACCTTC
CDR3aa: CASSPLRTDAEGYTF

abundance: -
j_gene: TRBJ2-1
d_gene: -
v_gene: TRBV28
CDR3nt: TGTGCCAGCAGTTTACGGGAATACACACGGAATGAGCAGTTCTTC
CDR3aa: CASSLREYTRNEQFF

abundance: -
j_gene: TRBJ2-5
d_gene: -
v_gene: TRBV28
CDR3nt: TGTGCCAGCAGTTTAGAAGTGACAGCAAGAGAGACCCAGTACTTC
CDR3aa: CASSLEVTARETQYF